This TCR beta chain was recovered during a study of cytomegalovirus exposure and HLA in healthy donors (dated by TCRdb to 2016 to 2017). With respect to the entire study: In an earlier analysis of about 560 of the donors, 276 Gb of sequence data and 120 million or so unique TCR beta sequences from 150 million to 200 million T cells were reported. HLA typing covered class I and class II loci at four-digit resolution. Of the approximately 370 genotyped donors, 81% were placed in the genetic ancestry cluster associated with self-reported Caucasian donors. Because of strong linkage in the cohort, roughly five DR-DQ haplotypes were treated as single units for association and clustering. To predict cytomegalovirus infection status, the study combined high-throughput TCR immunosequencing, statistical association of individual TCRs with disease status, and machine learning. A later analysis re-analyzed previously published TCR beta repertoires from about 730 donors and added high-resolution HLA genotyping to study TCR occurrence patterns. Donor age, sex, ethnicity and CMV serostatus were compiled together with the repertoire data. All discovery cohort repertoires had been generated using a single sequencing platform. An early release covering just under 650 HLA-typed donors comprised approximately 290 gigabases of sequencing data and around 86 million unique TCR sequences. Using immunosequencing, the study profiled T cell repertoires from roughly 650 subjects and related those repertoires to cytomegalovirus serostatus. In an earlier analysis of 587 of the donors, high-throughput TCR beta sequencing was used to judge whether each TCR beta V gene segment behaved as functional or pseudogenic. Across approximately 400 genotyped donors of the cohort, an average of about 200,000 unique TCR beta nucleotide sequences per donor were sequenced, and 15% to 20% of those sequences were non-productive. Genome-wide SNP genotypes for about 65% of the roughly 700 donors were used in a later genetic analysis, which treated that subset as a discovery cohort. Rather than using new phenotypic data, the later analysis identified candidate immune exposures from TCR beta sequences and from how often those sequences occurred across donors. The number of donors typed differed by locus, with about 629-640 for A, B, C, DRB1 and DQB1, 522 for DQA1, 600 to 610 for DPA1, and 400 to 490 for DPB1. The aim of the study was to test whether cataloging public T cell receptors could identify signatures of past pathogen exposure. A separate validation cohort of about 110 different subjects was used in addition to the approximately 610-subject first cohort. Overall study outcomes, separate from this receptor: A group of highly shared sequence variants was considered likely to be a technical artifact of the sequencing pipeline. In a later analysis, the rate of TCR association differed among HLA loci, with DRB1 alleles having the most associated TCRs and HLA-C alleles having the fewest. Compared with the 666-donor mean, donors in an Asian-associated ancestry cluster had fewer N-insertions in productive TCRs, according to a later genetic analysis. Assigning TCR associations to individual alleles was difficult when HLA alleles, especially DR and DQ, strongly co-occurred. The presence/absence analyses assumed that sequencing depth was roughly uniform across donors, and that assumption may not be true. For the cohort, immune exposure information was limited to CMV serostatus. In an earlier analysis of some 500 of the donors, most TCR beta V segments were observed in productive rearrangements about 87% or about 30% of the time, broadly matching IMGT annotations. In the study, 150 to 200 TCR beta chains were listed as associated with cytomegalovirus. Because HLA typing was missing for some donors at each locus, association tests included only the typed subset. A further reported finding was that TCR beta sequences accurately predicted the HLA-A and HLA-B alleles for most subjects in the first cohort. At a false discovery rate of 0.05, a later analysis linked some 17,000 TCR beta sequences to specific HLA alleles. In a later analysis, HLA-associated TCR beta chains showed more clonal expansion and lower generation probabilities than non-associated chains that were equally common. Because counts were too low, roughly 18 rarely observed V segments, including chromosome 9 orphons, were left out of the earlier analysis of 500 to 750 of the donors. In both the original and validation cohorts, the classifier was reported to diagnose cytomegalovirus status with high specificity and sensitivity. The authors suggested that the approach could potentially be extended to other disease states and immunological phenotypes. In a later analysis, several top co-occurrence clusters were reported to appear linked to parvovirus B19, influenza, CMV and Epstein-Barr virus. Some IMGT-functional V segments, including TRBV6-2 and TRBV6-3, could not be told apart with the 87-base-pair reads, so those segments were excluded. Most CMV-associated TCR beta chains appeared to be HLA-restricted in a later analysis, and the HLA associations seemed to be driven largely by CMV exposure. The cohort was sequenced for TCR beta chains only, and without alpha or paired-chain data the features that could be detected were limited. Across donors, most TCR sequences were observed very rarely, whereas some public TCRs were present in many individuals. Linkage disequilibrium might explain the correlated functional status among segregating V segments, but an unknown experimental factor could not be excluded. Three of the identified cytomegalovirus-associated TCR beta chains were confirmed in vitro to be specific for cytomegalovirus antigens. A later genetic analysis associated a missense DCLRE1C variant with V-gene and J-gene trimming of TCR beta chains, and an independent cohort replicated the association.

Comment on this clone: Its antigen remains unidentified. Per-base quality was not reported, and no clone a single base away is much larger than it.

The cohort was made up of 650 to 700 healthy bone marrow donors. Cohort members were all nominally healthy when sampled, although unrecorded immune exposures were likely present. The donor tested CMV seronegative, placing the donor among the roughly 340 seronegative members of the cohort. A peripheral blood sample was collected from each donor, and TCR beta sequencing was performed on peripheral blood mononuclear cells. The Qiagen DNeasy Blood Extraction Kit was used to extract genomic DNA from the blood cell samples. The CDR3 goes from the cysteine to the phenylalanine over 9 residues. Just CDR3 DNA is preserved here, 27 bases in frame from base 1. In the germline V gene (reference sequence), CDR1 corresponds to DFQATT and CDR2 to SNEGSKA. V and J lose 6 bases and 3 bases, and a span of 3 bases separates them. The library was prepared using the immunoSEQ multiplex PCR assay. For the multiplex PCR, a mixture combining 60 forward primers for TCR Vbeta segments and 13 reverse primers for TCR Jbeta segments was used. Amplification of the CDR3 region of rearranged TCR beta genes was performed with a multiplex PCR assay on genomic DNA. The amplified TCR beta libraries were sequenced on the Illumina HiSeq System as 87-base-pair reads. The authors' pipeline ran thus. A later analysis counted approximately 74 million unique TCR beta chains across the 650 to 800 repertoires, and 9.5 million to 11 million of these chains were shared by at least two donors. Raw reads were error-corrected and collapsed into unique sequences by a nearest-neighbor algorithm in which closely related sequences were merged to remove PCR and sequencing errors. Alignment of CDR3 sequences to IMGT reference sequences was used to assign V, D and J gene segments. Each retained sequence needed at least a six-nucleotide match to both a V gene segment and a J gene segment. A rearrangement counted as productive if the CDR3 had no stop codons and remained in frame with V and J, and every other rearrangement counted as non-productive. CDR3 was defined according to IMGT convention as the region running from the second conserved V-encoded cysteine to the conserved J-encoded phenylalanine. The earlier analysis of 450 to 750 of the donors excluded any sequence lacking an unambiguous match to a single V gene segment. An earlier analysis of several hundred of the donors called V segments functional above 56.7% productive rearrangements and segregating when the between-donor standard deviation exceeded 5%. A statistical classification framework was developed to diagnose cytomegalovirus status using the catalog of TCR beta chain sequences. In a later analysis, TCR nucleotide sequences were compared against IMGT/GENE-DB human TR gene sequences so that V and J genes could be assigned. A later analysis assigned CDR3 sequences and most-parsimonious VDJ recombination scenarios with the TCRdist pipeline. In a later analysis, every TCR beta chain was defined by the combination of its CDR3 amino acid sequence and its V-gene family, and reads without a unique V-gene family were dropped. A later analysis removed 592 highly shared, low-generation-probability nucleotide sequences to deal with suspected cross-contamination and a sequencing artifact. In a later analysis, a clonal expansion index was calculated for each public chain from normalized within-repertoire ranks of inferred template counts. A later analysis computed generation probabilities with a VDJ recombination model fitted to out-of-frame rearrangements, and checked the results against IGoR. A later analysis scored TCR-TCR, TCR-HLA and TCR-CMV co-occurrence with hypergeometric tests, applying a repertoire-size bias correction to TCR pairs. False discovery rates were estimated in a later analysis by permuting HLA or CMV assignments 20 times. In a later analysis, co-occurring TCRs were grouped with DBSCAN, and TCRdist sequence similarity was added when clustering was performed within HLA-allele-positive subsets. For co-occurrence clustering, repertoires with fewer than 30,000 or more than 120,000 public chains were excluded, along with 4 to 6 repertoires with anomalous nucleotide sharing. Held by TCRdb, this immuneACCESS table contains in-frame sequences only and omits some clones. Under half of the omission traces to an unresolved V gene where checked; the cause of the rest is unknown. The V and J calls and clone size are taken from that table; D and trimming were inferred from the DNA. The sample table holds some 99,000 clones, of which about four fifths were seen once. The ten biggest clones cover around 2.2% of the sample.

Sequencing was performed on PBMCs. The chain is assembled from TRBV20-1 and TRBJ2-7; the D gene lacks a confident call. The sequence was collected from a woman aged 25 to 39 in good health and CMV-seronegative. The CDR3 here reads CSAHYEQYF. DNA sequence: TGCAGTGCCCACTACGAGCAGTACTTC.